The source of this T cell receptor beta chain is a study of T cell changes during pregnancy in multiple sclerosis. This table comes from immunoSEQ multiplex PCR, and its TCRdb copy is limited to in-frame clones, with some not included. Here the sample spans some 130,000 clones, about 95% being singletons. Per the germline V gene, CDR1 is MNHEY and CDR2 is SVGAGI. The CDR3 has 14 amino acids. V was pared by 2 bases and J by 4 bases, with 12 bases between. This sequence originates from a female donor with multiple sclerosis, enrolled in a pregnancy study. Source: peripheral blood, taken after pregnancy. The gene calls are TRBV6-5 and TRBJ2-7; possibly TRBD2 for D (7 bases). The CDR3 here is CASSYGGAGYEQYF. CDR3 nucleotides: TGTGCCAGCAGTTACGGGGGGGCGGGGTACGAGCAGTACTTC.